Following are 24 T cell receptor beta chains from one sample sequenced in a study of beta chain features in type 1 diabetes. Of the isolated RNA, all was reverse transcribed, and so the sequenced material was expressed TCRB transcripts. Sequencing was performed with immunoSEQ multiplex PCR; in TCRdb, only in-frame clones are kept and a portion is missing. The sample consists of about 320,000 clones, 13% to 15% of them appearing once. The sequencing sample was made of central memory CD4+ T cells from blood. These receptors originate from a man aged 30 to 45 in good health.

For the CDR3, the DNA is TGTGCCAGCAGCTCCAAACAGGGAAACACTGAAGCTTTCTTT. Protein: CASSSKQGNTEAFF. The V gene is TRBV27, the J gene TRBJ1-1; perhaps TRBD1 as D (6 bases). The CDR3 loop spans 14 amino acids. V shed 6 bases and J shed 2 bases, with 13 bases lying between them. Germline lookup yields CDR1 MNHEY and CDR2 SMNVEV (reference sequence).

This clone was seen a few times. Other DNA sequences in this specimen translate into the identical CDR3. This sequence joins TRBV7-2 and TRBJ2-7; TRBD1 might be the D (5 bases). CDR3 length: 13 residues. The germline V and J ends were trimmed by 5 bases and 4 bases, with 12 bases remaining between them. CDR1 SGHTA and CDR2 FQGNSA come from the germline V gene. The CDR3 reads CASSPLTGYEQYF. The CDR3 DNA reads as TGTGCCAGCAGCCCCCTTACAGGTTACGAGCAGTACTTC.

This clone was found many times. The chain combines TRBV19 with TRBJ1-4; D not certain. With 5 bases removed from V and 3 bases from J, the gap between germline ends came to 13 bases. The CDR3 is 15 amino acids. CDR1 LNHDA and CDR2 SQIVND come from the germline V gene (reference sequence). The CDR3 nucleotides are TGTGCCAGTAGTCCCCGGTCTCTCCCTAATGAAAAACTGTTTTTT. This gives the protein CASSPRSLPNEKLFF.

This clone was detected a few times. The rearrangement uses TRBV5-5 and TRBJ1-2, with D hard to call. V gave up 0 bases and J gave up 3 bases, with 9 bases separating them. This CDR3 contains 14 residues. Germline V gene lookup returns CDR1 SGHKS and CDR2 YYEKEE (reference sequence). The CDR3 nucleotides read TGTGCCAGCAGCTTGGAGGCCAGCGACTATGGCTACACCTTC. Translation gives CASSLEASDYGYTF.

This clone was detected only a few times. The chain couples TRBV18 to TRBJ2-1; 11 bases map to TRBD2. The junction had 0 bases not matched to a gene; V was cut back by 3 bases and J by 2 bases. This CDR3 is built from 15 residues. Germline CDR1 reads KGHSH; CDR2 reads LQKENI. The CDR3 nucleotides read TGTGCCAGCTCACCTAGCGGGAGGGCCTACAATGAGCAGTTCTTC. Translating gives CASSPSGRAYNEQFF.

This clone was counted a few times. This sequence joins TRBV7-3 and TRBJ1-1; D remains ambiguous. V lost 2 bases, J lost 1 base, and 5 bases lay in between. CDR1 and CDR2 from the germline V gene are SGHTA and FQGTGA. The CDR3 sequence is 13 residues long. The CDR3 here is CASSLYRNTEAFF. CDR3 nucleotides: TGTGCCAGCAGCTTATATCGGAACACTGAAGCTTTCTTT.

This clone was seen more than once but under ten times. V gene TRBV6-6 combines with J gene TRBJ2-7; 10 positions agree with TRBD1. This CDR3 comprises 16 residues. Germline CDR1 reads MNHNY; CDR2 reads SVGAGI (reference sequence). The V gene end was trimmed by 6 bases and the J gene end by 2 bases; junction bases not matched to a gene: 10. The CDR3 DNA sequence: TGTGCCAGCAGCCCCCCTGGACAGGGGGTAACCTACGAGCAGTACTTC. Translation gives CASSPPGQGVTYEQYF.

This clone was detected a few times. J is TRBJ1-1 and V is TRBV4-3; TRBD1 is a possible D gene (5 bases). CDR1 LGHNA and CDR2 YSLEER come from the germline V gene. CDR3 length: 16 residues. V was pared by 0 bases and J by 2 bases, with 13 bases between. The CDR3: CASSQEVGGFNTEAFF. Here the CDR3 DNA reads TGCGCCAGCAGCCAAGAGGTTGGGGGGTTTAACACTGAAGCTTTCTTT.

This clone was recorded many times. The chain recombines TRBV7-2 with TRBJ2-6, with D unclear. The germline CDR1 and CDR2 sequences are SGHTA and FQGNSA. This CDR3 has 13 residues. V lost 8 bases and J lost 0, with 5 bases in between. CDR3 bases: TGTGCCAGCCCCCGCTCTGGGGCCAACGTCCTGACTTTC. Translated: CASPRSGANVLTF.

This clone came up many times. The CDR3, as DNA: TGTGCCAGCAGCCCCGGCCGGGGACGGAGCTCCTACAATGAGCAGTTCTTC. Amino acid sequence: CASSPGRGRSSYNEQFF. The V gene is TRBV11-2, the J gene TRBJ2-1; possibly TRBD1 or TRBD2 for D (5 bases each). V was shortened by 5 bases and J by 0 bases, with 17 bases between the two germline ends. This CDR3 region has 17 residues. Germline V gene lookup returns CDR1 SGHAT and CDR2 FQNNGV.

The genes are TRBV6-1 and TRBJ1-1; a weak D match, TRBD1 (6 bases). The germline V gene has CDR1 MNHNS and CDR2 SASEGT. This CDR3 contains 14 residues. V dropped 7 bases and J dropped 1 base, with 13 bases sitting between them. As DNA, the CDR3 is TGTGCCAGCATTCTATCCAGGGGGAACACTGAAGCTTTCTTT. It encodes CASILSRGNTEAFF.

The chain couples TRBV4-1 to TRBJ2-1; D possibly uses TRBD1 or TRBD2 (6 bases each). Germline assignment: CDR1 MGHRA and CDR2 YSYEKL. The length of the CDR3 is 13 residues. Trimming shortened V by 0 bases and J by 14 bases, and 14 bases separated the two germline ends. The DNA for the CDR3 is TGCGCCAGCAGCCAAGATCGGGGGCGTAAGGAGTTCTTC. Protein: CASSQDRGRKEFF.

This clone showed up just a few times. The chain is built from TRBV7-2 and TRBJ1-2; possibly TRBD1 for D (5 bases). V was cut by 3 bases and J by 7 bases, with 21 bases left in between. The germline V gene encodes CDR1 SGHTA and CDR2 FQGNSA. The CDR3 spans 16 residues. The CDR3 protein is CASSFLVQGRSSGYTF. CDR3 in DNA: TGTGCCAGCAGCTTCCTCGTCCAGGGAAGGTCTTCTGGCTACACCTTC. Drawing the rest from reference TRBV7-2 and TRBJ1-2, the complete variable domain is GAGVSQSPSNKVTEKGKDVELRCDPISGHTALYWYRQSLGQGLEFLIYFQGNSAPDKSGLPSDRFSAERTGGSVSTLTIQRTQQEDSAVYLCASSFLVQGRSSGYTFGSGTRLTVV.

The chain links TRBV19 to TRBJ2-7; no firm D call. Between the trimmed V and J ends, which lost 3 bases and 2 bases, there was a span of 11 bases. Germline values: CDR1 LNHDA, CDR2 SQIVND (reference sequence). This CDR3 spans 14 amino acids. CDR3 sequence: CASSIPGLPYEQYF. DNA of the CDR3: TGTGCCAGTAGTATTCCGGGCCTACCCTACGAGCAGTACTTC.

This clone was counted a few times. The rearrangement uses TRBV5-1 and TRBJ2-1; D perhaps matches TRBD1 (6 bases). The V and J ends lost 1 base and 8 bases respectively, with 7 bases between them. The CDR3 totals 12 residues. Germline loops: CDR1 SGHRS, CDR2 YFSETQ. The DNA for the CDR3 is TGCGCCAGCAGCTTGCAGGGGCATGAGCAGTTCTTC. Its translation is CASSLQGHEQFF.

This clone was found a few times. The chain recombines TRBV6-1 with TRBJ2-3, with TRBD1 matching over 7 bases. Trimming took 7 bases from V and 14 from J; bases not matched to a gene: 9. Germline V gene data show CDR1 as MNHNS and CDR2 as SASEGT. The CDR3 extends over 11 amino acids. CDR3 in DNA: TGTGCCAGCATGTTGGGGACAGCATTGTATTTT. It codes for CASMLGTALYF.

This clone has only a few counts. The V gene is TRBV10-1, the J gene TRBJ2-7, with D possibly called TRBD1 or TRBD2 (5 bases each). The V gene lost 3 bases and the J gene lost 5 bases, with 14 bases spanning the gap. Germline V gene lookup returns CDR1 WNHNN and CDR2 SYGVQD (reference sequence). The CDR3 is 14 amino acids. The CDR3 sequence: CASSDGALKHEQYF. DNA of the CDR3: TGCGCCAGCAGTGACGGGGCTTTGAAGCACGAGCAGTACTTC.

This clone was seen many times. The chain joins TRBV11-2 to TRBJ2-1, with TRBD1 matching 8 bases. Unmatched junction bases numbered 6, after V lost 5 bases and J lost 9 bases. The CDR3 totals 13 residues. Germline lookup yields CDR1 SGHAT and CDR2 FQNNGV. The CDR3 DNA reads as TGTGCCAGCAGCCCCGACAGGGGCCGTGAGCAGTTCTTC. Translation: CASSPDRGREQFF.

The chain has TRBV6-5 and TRBJ1-5, with no clear D. Germline V gene lookup returns CDR1 MNHEY and CDR2 SVGAGI. Trimming shortened V by 5 bases and J by 5 bases, and 10 bases separated the two germline ends. This CDR3 region has 13 residues. CDR3 DNA: TGTGCCAGCAGTGTCCTCGAGGATCAGCCCCAGCATTTT. This gives the protein CASSVLEDQPQHF.

The chain has TRBV4-3 and TRBJ2-3, with TRBD2 identical over 12 bases. V lost 3 bases and J lost 9; bases outside the gene matches: 10. The CDR3 is made up of 16 amino acids. CDR1 is LGHNA and CDR2 is YSLEER in the germline V gene. The DNA for the CDR3 is TGCGCCAGCAGCCAGGACGCTCTAGCGGGAGGGAAAACGCAGTATTTT. It is translated as CASSQDALAGGKTQYF.

At least ten counts were recorded for this clone. This sequence joins TRBV6-1 and TRBJ1-3; maybe TRBD1 (6 bases). V lost 4 bases to trimming and J lost 3 bases, with 16 bases between them. The length of the CDR3 is 16 residues. The germline V gene has CDR1 MNHNS and CDR2 SASEGT. Here the CDR3 reads CASSVFSGTYGNTIYF. The CDR3 nucleotides read TGTGCCAGCAGTGTCTTCTCCGGGACATATGGAAACACCATATATTTT.

This clone was counted only a few times. The genes are TRBV9 and TRBJ2-3; 7 bases are a match to TRBD2. Germline V gene lookup returns CDR1 SGDLS and CDR2 YYNGEE. This CDR3 is 18 amino acids long. With V trimmed by 4 bases and J by 0 bases, 14 bases remained unmatched. CDR3 coding DNA: TGTGCCAGCAGCTTATCCCTAGCGGAGCCGTCGAGCACAGATACGCAGTATTTT. This translates into CASSLSLAEPSSTDTQYF.

The rearrangement links TRBV11-2 to TRBJ1-1, with a possible D match to TRBD1 (6 bases). Trimming took off 2 bases at V and 10 bases at J, with 14 bases between the two ends. Per germline, CDR1 SGHAT and CDR2 FQNNGV. This CDR3 is 13 amino acids long. DNA of the CDR3: TGTGCCAGCAGCTTACGGGGACGCAGGGGAGCTTTCTTT. Residues: CASSLRGRRGAFF.

This clone was counted at least ten times. The chain couples TRBV5-6 to TRBJ2-7; unclear D gene. Germline CDR1 and CDR2: SGHDT and YYEEEE. The length of the CDR3 is 14 residues. V was shortened by 0 bases and J by 6 bases, with 13 bases between the two germline ends. The CDR3 reads CASSLVGPSVEQYV. The CDR3 DNA reads TGTGCCAGCAGCTTGGTTGGACCCTCGGTCGAGCAGTACGTC.